This TCR beta chain comes out of a study of cytomegalovirus exposure and HLA in healthy donors. Study overall: In an earlier analysis, 95 million to 130 million unique TCR beta sequences were found from about 180 million T cells. Study-level findings and limits: Investigators reported 150 to 200 TCR beta chains as tied to cytomegalovirus. Using a false discovery rate of 0.05, a later analysis showed that around 16,000 TCR beta sequences were associated with HLA alleles.

Per the germline V gene, CDR1 is SGHTA and CDR2 is FQGNSA. The CDR3 extends over 14 amino acids. Trimming cost V 2 bases and J 2 bases, with 9 bases left between them. PCR used 60 Vbeta primers and 13 Jbeta primers. TCRdb keeps only in-frame clones here, not all; method: immunoSEQ multiplex PCR. This table holds fewer than 150,000 clones, around 78% found once. On this clone itself: Its antigen is not known.

This chain joins TRBV7-2 and TRBJ1-2; weak D call: TRBD1 (5 bases). The sequence was obtained from a male donor in good health and CMV-seronegative. Sequencing was performed on PBMCs. In nucleotides, the CDR3 is TGTGCCAGCAGCTTACAGGGAAACAACTATGGCTACACCTTC. Translated, it gives CASSLQGNNYGYTF. The whole variable domain, remainder taken from reference TRBV7-2 and TRBJ1-2, is GAGVSQSPSNKVTEKGKDVELRCDPISGHTALYWYRQSLGQGLEFLIYFQGNSAPDKSGLPSDRFSAERTGGSVSTLTIQRTQQEDSAVYLCASSLQGNNYGYTFGSGTRLTVV.